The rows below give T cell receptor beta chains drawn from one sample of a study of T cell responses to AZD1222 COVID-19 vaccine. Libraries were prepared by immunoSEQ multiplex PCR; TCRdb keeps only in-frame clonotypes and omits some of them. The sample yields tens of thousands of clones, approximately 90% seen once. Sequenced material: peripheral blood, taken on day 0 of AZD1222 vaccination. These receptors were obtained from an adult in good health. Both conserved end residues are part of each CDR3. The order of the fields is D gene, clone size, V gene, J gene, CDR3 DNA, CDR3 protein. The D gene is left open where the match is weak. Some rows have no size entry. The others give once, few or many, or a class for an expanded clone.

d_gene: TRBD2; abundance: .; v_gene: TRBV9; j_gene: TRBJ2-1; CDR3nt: TGTGCCAGCAGCCCCCAGGCAGGAGCGGGGGGGCAGTTCTTC; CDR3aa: CASSPQAGAGGQFF
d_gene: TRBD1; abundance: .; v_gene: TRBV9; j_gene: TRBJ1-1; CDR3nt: TGTGCCAGCAGCGCCGTACAGGGGTCTACTGAAGCTTTCTTT; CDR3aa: CASSAVQGSTEAFF
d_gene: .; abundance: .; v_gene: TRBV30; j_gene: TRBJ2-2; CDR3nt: TGTGCCTGGAGTGTCCAGACCGGGGAGCTGTTTTTT; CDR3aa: CAWSVQTGELFF
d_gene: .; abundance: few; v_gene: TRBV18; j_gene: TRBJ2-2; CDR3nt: TGTGCCAGCGTAAGAGGGCCGCGAGACACCGGGGAGCTGTTTTTT; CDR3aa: CASVRGPRDTGELFF
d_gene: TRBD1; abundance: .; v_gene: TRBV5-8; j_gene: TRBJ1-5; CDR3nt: TGTGCCAGCAGCTTTGACAGGGGTCAGCCCCAGCATTTT; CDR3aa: CASSFDRGQPQHF
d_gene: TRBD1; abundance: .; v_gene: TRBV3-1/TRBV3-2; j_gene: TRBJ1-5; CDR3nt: TGTGCCAGCAGCCAAGGGACAGGGAGCAATCAGCCCCAGCATTTT; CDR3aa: CASSQGTGSNQPQHF
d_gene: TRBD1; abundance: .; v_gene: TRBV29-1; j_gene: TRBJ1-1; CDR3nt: TGCAGCGTCTTGGACAGGGGGGAAGCTTTCTTT; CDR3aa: CSVLDRGEAFF
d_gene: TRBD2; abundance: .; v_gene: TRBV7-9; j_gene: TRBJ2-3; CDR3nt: TGTGCCAGCAGCCGGGGGGGGTTCACAGATACGCAGTATTTT; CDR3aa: CASSRGGFTDTQYF
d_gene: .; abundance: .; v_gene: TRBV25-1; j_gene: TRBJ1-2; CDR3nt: TGTGCCAGCAGTGGGGCTCTGGCAGGGGTTTACTATGGCTACACCTTC; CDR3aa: CASSGALAGVYYGYTF
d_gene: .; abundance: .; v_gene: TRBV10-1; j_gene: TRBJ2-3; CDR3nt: TGCGCCAGCAGAGAAGGGGGTCGAACAGATACGCAGTATTTT; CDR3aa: CASREGGRTDTQYF
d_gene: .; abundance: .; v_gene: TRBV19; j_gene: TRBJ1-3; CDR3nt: TGTGCCAGTAGTAGAGGGCTACCTTCTGGAAACACCATATATTTT; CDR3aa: CASSRGLPSGNTIYF
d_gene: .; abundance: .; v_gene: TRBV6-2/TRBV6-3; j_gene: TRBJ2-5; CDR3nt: TGTGCCAGCAGTCCACAGATGGGGGGGGCGGAGACCCAGTACTTC; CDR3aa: CASSPQMGGAETQYF
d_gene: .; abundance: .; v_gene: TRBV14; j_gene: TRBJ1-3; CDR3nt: TGTGCCAGCAGCCATAGGGGGTCTGGAAACACCATATATTTT; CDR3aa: CASSHRGSGNTIYF
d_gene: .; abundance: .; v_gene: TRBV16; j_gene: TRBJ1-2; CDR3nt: TGTGCCAGCAGCCAACTTTCAGGCAACGGTATCGGCTACACCTTC; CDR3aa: CASSQLSGNGIGYTF
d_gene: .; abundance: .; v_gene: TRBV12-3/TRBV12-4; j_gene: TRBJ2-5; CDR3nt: TGTGCCAGCAGGGGTATGGGAGAGACCCAGTACTTC; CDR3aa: CASRGMGETQYF
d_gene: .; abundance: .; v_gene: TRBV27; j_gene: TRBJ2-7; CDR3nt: TGTGCCAGCAGTCCCCAGGGTAACGAGCAGTACTTC; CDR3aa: CASSPQGNEQYF
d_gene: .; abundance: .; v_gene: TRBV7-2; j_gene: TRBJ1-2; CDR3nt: TGTGCCAGCAGCTTAGCAGGGGTCAGGCGAGACGATGGCTACACCTTC; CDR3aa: CASSLAGVRRDDGYTF
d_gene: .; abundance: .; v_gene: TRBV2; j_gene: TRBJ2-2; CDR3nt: TGTGCCAGCAGTGCAGATTTGAACACCGGGGAGCTGTTTTTT; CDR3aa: CASSADLNTGELFF
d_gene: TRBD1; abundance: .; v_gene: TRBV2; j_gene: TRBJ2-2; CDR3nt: TGTGCCAGCAGGGGACAGGGTTTCGGGGAGCTGTTTTTT; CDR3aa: CASRGQGFGELFF
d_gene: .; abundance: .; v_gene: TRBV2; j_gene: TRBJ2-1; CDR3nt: TGTGCCAGCAAGAGGGACCCAGTCGATGAGCAGTTCTTC; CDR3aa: CASKRDPVDEQFF
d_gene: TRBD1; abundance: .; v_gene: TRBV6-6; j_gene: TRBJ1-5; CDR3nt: TGTGCCAGCAGTTCGATAAACAGGGGCGGGAATCAGCCCCAGCATTTT; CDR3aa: CASSSINRGGNQPQHF
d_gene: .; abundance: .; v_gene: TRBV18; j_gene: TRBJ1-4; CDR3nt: TGTGCCAGCTCACCCCCCGGGGCACAGGAAAAACTGTTTTTT; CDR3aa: CASSPPGAQEKLFF
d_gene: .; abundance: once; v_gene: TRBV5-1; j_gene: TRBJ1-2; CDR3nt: TGCGCCAGCAGCTTGGGACCGCCGCAAGGTGGTGGCTACACCTTC; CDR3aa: CASSLGPPQGGGYTF
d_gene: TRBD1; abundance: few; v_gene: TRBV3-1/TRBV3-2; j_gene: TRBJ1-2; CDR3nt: TGTGCCAGCAGCCACCACCGGGACAGGAAGGATGGCTACACCTTC; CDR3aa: CASSHHRDRKDGYTF
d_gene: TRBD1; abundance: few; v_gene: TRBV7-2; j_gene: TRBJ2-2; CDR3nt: TGTGCCAGCAGCCCTAAGGGCAGGGGGCTCACCGGGGAGCTGTTTTTT; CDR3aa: CASSPKGRGLTGELFF
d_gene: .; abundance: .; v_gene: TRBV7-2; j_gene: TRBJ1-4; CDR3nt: TGTGCCAGCAGCTTAGAGGGCAGGGCTAATGAAAAACTGTTTTTT; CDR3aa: CASSLEGRANEKLFF
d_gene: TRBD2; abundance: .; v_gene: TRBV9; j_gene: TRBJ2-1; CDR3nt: TGTGCCAGCAGCGTGTCGTCTAGCGGGGGGGTAAGCTCCTACAATGAGCAGTTCTTC; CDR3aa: CASSVSSSGGVSSYNEQFF
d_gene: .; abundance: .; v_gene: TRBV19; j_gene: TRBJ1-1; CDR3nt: TGTGCCAGTAGTCGGGGGGCGAACACTGAAGCTTTCTTT; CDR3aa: CASSRGANTEAFF
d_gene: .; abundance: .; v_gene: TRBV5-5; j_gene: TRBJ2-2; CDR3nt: TGTGCCAGCAAGGCTTGGGGGTCAGACAACACCGGGGAGCTGTTTTTT; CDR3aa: CASKAWGSDNTGELFF
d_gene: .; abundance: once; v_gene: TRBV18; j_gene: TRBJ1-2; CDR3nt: TGTGCCAGCTCACCCCAGAGGGGGGCAAGTGGCTACACCTTC; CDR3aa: CASSPQRGASGYTF
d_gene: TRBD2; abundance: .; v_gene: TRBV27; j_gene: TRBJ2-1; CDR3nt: TGTGCCAGCAGTTCCGGACTAAGCGGGGGTCTCGATGAGCAGTTCTTC; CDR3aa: CASSSGLSGGLDEQFF
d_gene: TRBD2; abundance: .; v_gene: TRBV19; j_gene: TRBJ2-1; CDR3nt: TGTGCCAGTAGTTCCGGACTAGCGGTGTACAATGAGCAGTTCTTC; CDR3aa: CASSSGLAVYNEQFF
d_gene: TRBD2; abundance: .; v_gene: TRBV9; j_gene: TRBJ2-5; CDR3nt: TGTGCCAGCAGCAATAGCGGGCAAGAGACCCAGTACTTC; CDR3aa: CASSNSGQETQYF
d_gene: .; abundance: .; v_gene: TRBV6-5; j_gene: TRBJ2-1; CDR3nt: TGTGCCAGCGGCGGCTCCTACAATGAGCAGTTCTTC; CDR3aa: CASGGSYNEQFF
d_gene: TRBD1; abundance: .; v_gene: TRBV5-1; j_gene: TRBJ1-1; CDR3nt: TGCGCCAGCAGCCCTAGACAGGGACAATACGCTGAAGCTTTCTTT; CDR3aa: CASSPRQGQYAEAFF
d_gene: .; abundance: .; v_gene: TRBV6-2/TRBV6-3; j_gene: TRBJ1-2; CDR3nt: TGTGCCAGCAGTCCGAACACCCTCCCGGGACCTAACTATGGCTACACCTTC; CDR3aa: CASSPNTLPGPNYGYTF
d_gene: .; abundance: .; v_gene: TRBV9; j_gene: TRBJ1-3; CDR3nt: TGTGCCAGCAGCAAAGCGGAGAGGGCGGGTGGAAACACCATATATTTT; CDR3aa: CASSKAERAGGNTIYF
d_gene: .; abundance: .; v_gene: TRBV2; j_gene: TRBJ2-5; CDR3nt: TGTGCCAGCAGTGAAAGGTTCCCTAGGGTGGAGACCCAGTACTTC; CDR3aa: CASSERFPRVETQYF
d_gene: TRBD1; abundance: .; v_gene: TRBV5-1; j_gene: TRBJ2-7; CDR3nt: TGCGCCAGCAGCCATGGGACAGTCTCCTACGAGCAGTACTTC; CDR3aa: CASSHGTVSYEQYF
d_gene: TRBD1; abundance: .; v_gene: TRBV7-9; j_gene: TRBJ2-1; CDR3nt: TGTGCCAGCAGCTTGGGACAGGGGATCCTCAACAATGAGCAGTTCTTC; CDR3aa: CASSLGQGILNNEQFF
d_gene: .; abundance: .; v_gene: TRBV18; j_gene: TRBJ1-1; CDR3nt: TGTGCCAGCTCACCGACTGGGGTAACTGAAGCTTTCTTT; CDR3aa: CASSPTGVTEAFF
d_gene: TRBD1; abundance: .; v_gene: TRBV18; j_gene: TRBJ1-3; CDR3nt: TGTGCCAGCTCGCATAGACAGGGGCCAAACACCATATATTTT; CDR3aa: CASSHRQGPNTIYF